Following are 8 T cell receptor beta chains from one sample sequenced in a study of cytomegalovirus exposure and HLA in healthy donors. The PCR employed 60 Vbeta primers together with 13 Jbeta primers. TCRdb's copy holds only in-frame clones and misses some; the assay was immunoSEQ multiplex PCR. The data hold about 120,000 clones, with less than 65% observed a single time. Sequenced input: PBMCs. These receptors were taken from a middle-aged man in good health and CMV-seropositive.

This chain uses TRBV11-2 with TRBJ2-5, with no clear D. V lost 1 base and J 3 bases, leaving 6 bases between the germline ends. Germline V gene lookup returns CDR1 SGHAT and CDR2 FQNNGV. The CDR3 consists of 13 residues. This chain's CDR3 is CASSLGPEETQYF. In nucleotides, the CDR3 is TGTGCCAGCAGCTTAGGGCCTGAAGAGACCCAGTACTTC.

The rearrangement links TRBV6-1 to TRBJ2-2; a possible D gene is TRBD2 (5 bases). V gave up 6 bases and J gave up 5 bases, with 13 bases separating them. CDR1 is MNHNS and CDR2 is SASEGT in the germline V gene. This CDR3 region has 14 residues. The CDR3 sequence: CASSGLSLTGELFF. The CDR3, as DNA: TGTGCCAGCAGCGGACTTTCCCTTACCGGGGAGCTGTTTTTT.

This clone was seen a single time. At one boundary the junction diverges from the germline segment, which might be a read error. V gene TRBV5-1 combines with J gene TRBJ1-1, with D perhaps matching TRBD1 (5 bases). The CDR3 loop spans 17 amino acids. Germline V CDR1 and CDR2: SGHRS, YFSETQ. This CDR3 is CASSLATTRQMNSEAFF. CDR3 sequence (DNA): TGCGCCAGCAGCTTGGCCACTACGAGACAGATGAACAGTGAAGCTTTCTTT.

The CDR3 loop reads CASTRGFGYGYTF. CDR3 in DNA: TGTGCCAGCACACGGGGTTTCGGGTATGGCTACACCTTC. The chain couples TRBV6-1 to TRBJ1-2; D uncertain. This CDR3 spans 13 amino acids. CDR1 is MNHNS, CDR2 SASEGT, per germline. V lost 7 bases and J 5 bases, leaving 14 bases between the germline ends.

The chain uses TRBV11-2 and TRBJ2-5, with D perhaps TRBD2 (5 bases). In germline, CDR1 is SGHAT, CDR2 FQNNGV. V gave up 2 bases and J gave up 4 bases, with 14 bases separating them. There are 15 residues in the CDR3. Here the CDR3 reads CASSLSPARAETQYF. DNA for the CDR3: TGTGCCAGCAGCTTAAGTCCGGCGCGGGCAGAGACCCAGTACTTC.

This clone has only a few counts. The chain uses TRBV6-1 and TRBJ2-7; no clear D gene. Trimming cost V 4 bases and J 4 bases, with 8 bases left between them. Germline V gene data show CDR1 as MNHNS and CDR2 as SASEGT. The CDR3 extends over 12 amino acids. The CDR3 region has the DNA TGTGCCAGCAGTGTTCGAGGTTACGAGCAGTACTTC. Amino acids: CASSVRGYEQYF.

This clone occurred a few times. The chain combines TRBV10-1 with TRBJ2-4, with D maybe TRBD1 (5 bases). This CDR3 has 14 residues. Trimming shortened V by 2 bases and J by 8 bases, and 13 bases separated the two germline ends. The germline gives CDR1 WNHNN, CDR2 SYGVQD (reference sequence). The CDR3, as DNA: TGCGCCAGCAGTGAGAGCAGGGAAACACACATTCAGTACTTC. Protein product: CASSESRETHIQYF.

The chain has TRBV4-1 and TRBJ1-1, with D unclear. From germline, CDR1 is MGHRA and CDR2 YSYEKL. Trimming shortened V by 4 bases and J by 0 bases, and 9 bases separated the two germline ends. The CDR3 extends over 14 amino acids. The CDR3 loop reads CASSLSVMNTEAFF. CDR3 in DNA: TGCGCCAGCAGCCTGTCCGTAATGAACACTGAAGCTTTCTTT.